This T cell receptor beta chain emerged from a study of cytomegalovirus exposure and HLA in healthy donors. General observations from the study: Presence/absence analyses rested on an assumption that sequencing depth was roughly uniform across donors. A later analysis reportedly found that, within productive TCRs, an Asian-associated ancestry cluster had fewer N-insertions than the mean observed across the approximately 660 donors. Other equally common chains were less clonally expanded than HLA-associated TCR beta chains, a later analysis showed.

Of note for this clone: Its specificity is unknown.

The PCR had 60 Vbeta and 13 Jbeta primers. The data were produced by immunoSEQ multiplex PCR, yet TCRdb's version contains in-frame clones alone and is incomplete. The table records approximately 140,000 clones, 75% to 85% of them present only once. The V gene's germline CDR1 is LGHNA and CDR2 YNFKEQ. Germline trimming cut 2 bases from V and 5 bases from J; bases unmatched to any gene: 8. There are 17 residues in the CDR3. This chain connects TRBV4-2 to TRBJ2-2; the match to TRBD2 covers 10 bases. Specimen: PBMCs. The TCR sequence derives from a man aged 45 to 65 in good health and CMV-seronegative. The CDR3 DNA sequence: TGTGCCAGCAGCCAACCTAAGAGCGGGGGGGAGACCGGGGAGCTGTTTTTT. Translated: CASSQPKSGGETGELFF.